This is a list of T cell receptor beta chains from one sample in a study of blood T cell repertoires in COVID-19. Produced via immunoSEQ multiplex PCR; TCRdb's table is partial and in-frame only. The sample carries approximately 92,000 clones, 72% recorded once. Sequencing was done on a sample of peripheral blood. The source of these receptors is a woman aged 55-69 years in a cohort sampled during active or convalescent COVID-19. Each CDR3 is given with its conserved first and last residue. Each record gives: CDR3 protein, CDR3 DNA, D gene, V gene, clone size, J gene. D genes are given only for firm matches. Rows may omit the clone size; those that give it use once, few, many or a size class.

CDR3 protein: CASTSDLNAEAFF; CDR3 DNA: TGTGCCAGCACCTCAGACTTGAACGCTGAAGCTTTCTTT; D gene: .; V gene: TRBV7-3; clone size: .; J gene: TRBJ1-1
CDR3 protein: CASSLAPAGGADTQYF; CDR3 DNA: TGTGCCAGCAGCTTAGCGCCAGCGGGGGGAGCAGATACGCAGTATTTT; D gene: TRBD2; V gene: TRBV7-2; clone size: .; J gene: TRBJ2-3
CDR3 protein: CASSLSREDEQFF; CDR3 DNA: TGTGCCAGCAGCTTAAGCAGGGAGGATGAGCAGTTCTTC; D gene: .; V gene: TRBV7-3; clone size: .; J gene: TRBJ2-1
CDR3 protein: CASSRGGLTDTQYF; CDR3 DNA: TGTGCCAGCAGCAGGGGGGGCCTCACAGATACGCAGTATTTT; D gene: .; V gene: TRBV6-2/TRBV6-3; clone size: .; J gene: TRBJ2-3
CDR3 protein: CASSLGQRTTTGELFF; CDR3 DNA: TGCGCCAGCAGCTTGGGACAGCGTACGACCACCGGGGAGCTGTTTTTT; D gene: .; V gene: TRBV5-1; clone size: .; J gene: TRBJ2-2
CDR3 protein: CASSAGTGWEETQYF; CDR3 DNA: TGCGCCAGCAGCGCAGGGACAGGGTGGGAAGAGACCCAGTACTTC; D gene: TRBD1; V gene: TRBV5-1; clone size: many; J gene: TRBJ2-5
CDR3 protein: CASSLAGQVTEAFF; CDR3 DNA: TGTGCCAGCAGCTTAGCGGGACAGGTCACTGAAGCTTTCTTT; D gene: TRBD1; V gene: TRBV7-2; clone size: few; J gene: TRBJ1-1
CDR3 protein: CATSTGTSGVNEQFF; CDR3 DNA: TGCGCCACTTCGACCGGGACTAGCGGGGTCAATGAGCAGTTCTTC; D gene: TRBD2; V gene: TRBV5-1; clone size: .; J gene: TRBJ2-1
CDR3 protein: CASSGIAGASTDTQYF; CDR3 DNA: TGTGCCAGCAGCGGAATAGCGGGGGCATCCACAGATACGCAGTATTTT; D gene: TRBD2; V gene: TRBV9; clone size: once; J gene: TRBJ2-3
CDR3 protein: CASSYGLVETQYF; CDR3 DNA: TGTGCCAGCAGTTATGGCCTGGTGGAGACCCAGTACTTC; D gene: .; V gene: TRBV6-5; clone size: .; J gene: TRBJ2-5
CDR3 protein: CATSTSGTGFYSVGGYTF; CDR3 DNA: TGTGCCACCAGCACAAGCGGGACAGGGTTTTACTCAGTGGGTGGCTACACCTTC; D gene: TRBD1; V gene: TRBV15; clone size: .; J gene: TRBJ1-2
CDR3 protein: CASSDSARPKTYGYTF; CDR3 DNA: TGTGCCAGCAGTGACTCGGCCAGGCCTAAAACCTATGGCTACACCTTC; D gene: .; V gene: TRBV6-4; clone size: .; J gene: TRBJ1-2
CDR3 protein: CASSPRYTDTQYF; CDR3 DNA: TGTGCCAGCAGCCCCCGCTACACAGATACGCAGTATTTT; D gene: .; V gene: TRBV6-5; clone size: .; J gene: TRBJ2-3
CDR3 protein: CSASLQGAQNGYTF; CDR3 DNA: TGCAGTGCTAGTCTGCAGGGGGCTCAAAATGGCTACACCTTC; D gene: TRBD1; V gene: TRBV20-1; clone size: .; J gene: TRBJ1-2
CDR3 protein: CATKTGAYSPLHF; CDR3 DNA: TGTGCCACCAAGACAGGGGCCTATTCACCCCTCCACTTT; D gene: TRBD1; V gene: TRBV28; clone size: .; J gene: TRBJ1-6
CDR3 protein: CASSLVASGGQETQYF; CDR3 DNA: TGCGCCAGCAGCTTGGTGGCGAGCGGGGGCCAAGAGACCCAGTACTTC; D gene: TRBD2; V gene: TRBV5-1; clone size: few; J gene: TRBJ2-5
CDR3 protein: CASSRGTTNTEAFF; CDR3 DNA: TGTGCCAGCAGCCGCGGGACGACGAACACTGAAGCTTTCTTT; D gene: .; V gene: TRBV6-5; clone size: .; J gene: TRBJ1-1
CDR3 protein: CASSEGGLGFSNQPQHF; CDR3 DNA: TGTGCCAGCAGTGAAGGGGGCCTAGGGTTCAGCAATCAGCCCCAGCATTTT; D gene: .; V gene: TRBV2; clone size: .; J gene: TRBJ1-5
CDR3 protein: CASSPPLAGAETQYF; CDR3 DNA: TGTGCCAGCAGTCCCCCCCTAGCGGGGGCCGAGACCCAGTACTTC; D gene: TRBD2; V gene: TRBV2; clone size: .; J gene: TRBJ2-5
CDR3 protein: CASTPNVGQGDGYTF; CDR3 DNA: TGCGCCAGCACCCCTAATGTTGGCCAGGGGGACGGCTACACCTTC; D gene: TRBD1; V gene: TRBV5-1; clone size: .; J gene: TRBJ1-2
CDR3 protein: CASSPSISGLANEQFF; CDR3 DNA: TGTGCCAGCAGCCCCTCTATCTCGGGACTAGCCAATGAGCAGTTCTTC; D gene: TRBD2; V gene: TRBV4-2; clone size: .; J gene: TRBJ2-1
CDR3 protein: CATSPGAEAFF; CDR3 DNA: TGTGCCACCTCGCCCGGGGCTGAAGCTTTCTTT; D gene: .; V gene: TRBV7-9; clone size: .; J gene: TRBJ1-1
CDR3 protein: CASSLGPSGGEQFF; CDR3 DNA: TGTGCCAGCAGCTTGGGGCCTAGCGGGGGTGAACAGTTCTTC; D gene: TRBD2; V gene: TRBV7-3; clone size: .; J gene: TRBJ2-1
CDR3 protein: CASSTWGHGANVLTF; CDR3 DNA: TGTGCCAGCAGCACCTGGGGGCATGGGGCCAACGTCCTGACTTTC; D gene: .; V gene: TRBV7-2; clone size: .; J gene: TRBJ2-6
CDR3 protein: CASSPVEGAADTQYF; CDR3 DNA: TGTGCCAGCAGCCCGGTGGAGGGGGCAGCAGATACGCAGTATTTT; D gene: .; V gene: TRBV3-1/TRBV3-2; clone size: .; J gene: TRBJ2-3
CDR3 protein: CASSPPKLAGVRGADTQYF; CDR3 DNA: TGTGCCAGCTCACCACCGAAGTTAGCGGGGGTCCGAGGGGCAGATACGCAGTATTTT; D gene: TRBD2; V gene: TRBV18; clone size: .; J gene: TRBJ2-3
CDR3 protein: CASSYGSSGFSYEQYF; CDR3 DNA: TGTGCCAGCAGTTACGGGTCTAGCGGGTTCTCCTACGAGCAGTACTTC; D gene: TRBD2; V gene: TRBV6-5; clone size: .; J gene: TRBJ2-7
CDR3 protein: CATSSRTGRYNEQFF; CDR3 DNA: TGTGCCACCAGCAGTCGGACAGGGAGGTACAATGAGCAGTTCTTC; D gene: TRBD1; V gene: TRBV15; clone size: once; J gene: TRBJ2-1
CDR3 protein: CASSEGQVHLGYEQYF; CDR3 DNA: TGCGCCAGCAGTGAGGGACAGGTTCACCTGGGGTACGAGCAGTACTTC; D gene: TRBD1; V gene: TRBV10-1; clone size: .; J gene: TRBJ2-7
CDR3 protein: CASSQDAASSYEQYF; CDR3 DNA: TGCGCCAGCAGCCAAGATGCCGCCAGCTCCTACGAGCAGTACTTC; D gene: .; V gene: TRBV4-3; clone size: .; J gene: TRBJ2-7
CDR3 protein: CATSRSYQPQHF; CDR3 DNA: TGTGCCACCAGCAGATCGTATCAGCCCCAGCATTTT; D gene: .; V gene: TRBV15; clone size: .; J gene: TRBJ1-5
CDR3 protein: CASSFLGQGAAASTDTQYF; CDR3 DNA: TGTGCCAGCAGCTTCTTAGGACAGGGGGCGGCAGCCAGCACAGATACGCAGTATTTT; D gene: TRBD1; V gene: TRBV5-6; clone size: .; J gene: TRBJ2-3
CDR3 protein: CASSPQLGGGSYNEQFF; CDR3 DNA: TGTGCCAGCAGCCCCCAACTCGGGGGGGGTTCCTACAATGAGCAGTTCTTC; D gene: TRBD2; V gene: TRBV4-2; clone size: .; J gene: TRBJ2-1
CDR3 protein: CASSFMGHNQPQHF; CDR3 DNA: TGTGCCAGCAGCTTTATGGGGCACAATCAGCCCCAGCATTTT; D gene: .; V gene: TRBV5-6; clone size: many; J gene: TRBJ1-5
CDR3 protein: CAWGRDLGNQPQHF; CDR3 DNA: TGTGCCTGGGGCCGGGACTTGGGCAATCAGCCCCAGCATTTT; D gene: .; V gene: TRBV30; clone size: .; J gene: TRBJ1-5
CDR3 protein: CARSFKQAEMNTEAFF; CDR3 DNA: TGTGCCAGGAGCTTTAAGCAGGCCGAGATGAACACTGAAGCTTTCTTT; D gene: .; V gene: TRBV3-1/TRBV3-2; clone size: .; J gene: TRBJ1-1
CDR3 protein: CASSQTRDGSLHF; CDR3 DNA: TGTGCCAGCAGCCAAACTCGGGATGGGTCCCTCCACTTT; D gene: .; V gene: TRBV3-1/TRBV3-2; clone size: .; J gene: TRBJ1-6
CDR3 protein: CASSGDGGLSYNEQFF; CDR3 DNA: TGTGCCAGCTCAGGGGACGGGGGGCTCTCCTACAATGAGCAGTTCTTC; D gene: .; V gene: TRBV18; clone size: .; J gene: TRBJ2-1
CDR3 protein: CATSPSYFANQETQYF; CDR3 DNA: TGTGCCACCAGTCCATCCTACTTTGCGAACCAAGAGACCCAGTACTTC; D gene: .; V gene: TRBV24-1; clone size: .; J gene: TRBJ2-5
CDR3 protein: CASNPSRGGTRGYGYTF; CDR3 DNA: TGTGCCAGCAATCCCTCGAGGGGGGGAACCAGAGGCTATGGCTACACCTTC; D gene: .; V gene: TRBV27; clone size: .; J gene: TRBJ1-2
CDR3 protein: CASRLSFGGYTF; CDR3 DNA: TGTGCCAGCAGGCTAAGTTTTGGTGGCTACACCTTC; D gene: .; V gene: TRBV6-5; clone size: .; J gene: TRBJ1-2
CDR3 protein: CASSVGLAGGEETQYF; CDR3 DNA: TGTGCCAGCAGCGTAGGACTAGCGGGGGGTGAGGAGACCCAGTACTTC; D gene: TRBD2; V gene: TRBV9; clone size: .; J gene: TRBJ2-5
CDR3 protein: CATSRGWVDNNEQFF; CDR3 DNA: TGTGCCACCAGCCGGGGGTGGGTCGATAACAATGAGCAGTTCTTC; D gene: .; V gene: TRBV24-1; clone size: .; J gene: TRBJ2-1
CDR3 protein: CSVGDSGLAGSYEQYF; CDR3 DNA: TGCAGCGTGGGGGACAGCGGACTAGCGGGTTCCTACGAGCAGTACTTC; D gene: TRBD2; V gene: TRBV29-1; clone size: .; J gene: TRBJ2-7
CDR3 protein: CASSSLAGGHEQYF; CDR3 DNA: TGTGCCAGCAGCTCCTTGGCAGGGGGCCACGAGCAGTACTTC; D gene: TRBD1; V gene: TRBV7-9; clone size: .; J gene: TRBJ2-7
CDR3 protein: CASRKQGGSYNEQFF; CDR3 DNA: TGTGCCAGCAGAAAACAGGGGGGGTCCTACAATGAGCAGTTCTTC; D gene: .; V gene: TRBV28; clone size: .; J gene: TRBJ2-1
CDR3 protein: CASSLFLGQVNTEAFF; CDR3 DNA: TGTGCCAGCAGCTTGTTTCTAGGACAGGTTAACACTGAAGCTTTCTTT; D gene: TRBD1; V gene: TRBV5-4; clone size: few; J gene: TRBJ1-1
CDR3 protein: CASSYVGVRNTGELFF; CDR3 DNA: TGTGCCAGCAGTTACGTCGGGGTTCGGAACACCGGGGAGCTGTTTTTT; D gene: .; V gene: TRBV6-2/TRBV6-3; clone size: .; J gene: TRBJ2-2
CDR3 protein: CASSPSTSGGGYEQYF; CDR3 DNA: TGTGCCAGCTCACCGTCAACTAGCGGGGGGGGATACGAGCAGTACTTC; D gene: TRBD2; V gene: TRBV18; clone size: .; J gene: TRBJ2-7
CDR3 protein: CASSPDSVGELFF; CDR3 DNA: TGTGCCAGCTCACCAGACAGTGTCGGGGAGCTGTTTTTT; D gene: .; V gene: TRBV18; clone size: .; J gene: TRBJ2-2
CDR3 protein: CASSPRGSNQPQHF; CDR3 DNA: TGTGCCAGCAGTCCCAGGGGCTCCAATCAGCCCCAGCATTTT; D gene: .; V gene: TRBV27; clone size: once; J gene: TRBJ1-5
CDR3 protein: CATGGVNEKLFF; CDR3 DNA: TGTGCCACCGGAGGTGTTAATGAAAAACTGTTTTTT; D gene: .; V gene: TRBV27; clone size: .; J gene: TRBJ1-4
CDR3 protein: CATSRGQGGEQYF; CDR3 DNA: TGTGCCACCAGCAGAGGGCAGGGGGGAGAGCAGTACTTC; D gene: .; V gene: TRBV15; clone size: .; J gene: TRBJ2-7
CDR3 protein: CASSPTAVQGIGETQYF; CDR3 DNA: TGCGCCAGCAGCCCTACTGCAGTACAGGGGATAGGGGAGACCCAGTACTTC; D gene: TRBD1; V gene: TRBV5-1; clone size: .; J gene: TRBJ2-5
CDR3 protein: CASSLRGSGTEAFF; CDR3 DNA: TGTGCCAGCAGCTTAAGGGGTTCGGGCACTGAAGCTTTCTTT; D gene: .; V gene: TRBV7-9; clone size: .; J gene: TRBJ1-1
CDR3 protein: CASSKGEGQVGKLFF; CDR3 DNA: TGTGCCAGCAGCAAGGGGGAGGGACAGGTAGGAAAACTGTTTTTT; D gene: .; V gene: TRBV21-1; clone size: .; J gene: TRBJ1-4